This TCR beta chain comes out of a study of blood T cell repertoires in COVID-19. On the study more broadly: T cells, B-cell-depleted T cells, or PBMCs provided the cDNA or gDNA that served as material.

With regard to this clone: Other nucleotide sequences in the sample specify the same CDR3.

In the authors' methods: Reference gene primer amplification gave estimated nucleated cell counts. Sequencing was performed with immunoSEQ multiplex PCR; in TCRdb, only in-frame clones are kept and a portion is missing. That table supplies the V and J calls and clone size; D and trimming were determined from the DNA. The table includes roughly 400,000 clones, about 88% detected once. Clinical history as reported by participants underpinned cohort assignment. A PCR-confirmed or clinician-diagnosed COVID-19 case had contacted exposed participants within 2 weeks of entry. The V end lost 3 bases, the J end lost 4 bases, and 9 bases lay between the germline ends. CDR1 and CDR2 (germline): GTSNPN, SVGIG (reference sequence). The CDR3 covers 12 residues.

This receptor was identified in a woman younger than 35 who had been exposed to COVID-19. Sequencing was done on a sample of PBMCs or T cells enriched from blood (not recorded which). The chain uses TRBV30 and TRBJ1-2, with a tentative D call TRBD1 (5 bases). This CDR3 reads CAWSPGGYGYTF. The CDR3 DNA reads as TGTGCCTGGAGCCCCGGGGGCTATGGCTACACCTTC.